The source of this T cell receptor beta chain is a study of patients and donors after allogeneic stem cell transplantation. TCRdb processed the RT-PCR reads anew with MiXCR; each CDR3 protein has one entry. Found here are about 200,000 distinct CDR3 sequences, around 40% of them singletons; the top ten hold around 10%. The CDR3 covers 12 residues. With 7 bases clipped from V and 6 bases from J, the junction kept 6 bases outside the gene matches. Germline V gives CDR1 SGHRS, CDR2 YFSETQ. This clonotype appeared a few times. V usage is TRBV5-1 and J usage is TRBJ2-5, with 7 bases lining up with TRBD1. The clonotype was recovered from a human donor who was either an allogeneic HSCT recipient or a stem cell or donor lymphocyte infusion donor (not recorded which). It is not recorded whose cells these are; they may come from a transplant donor. Sequenced sample: blood, either unsorted or a sorted T cell fraction (not recorded which). The CDR3 loop is CASRGQEKTQYF. CDR3 sequence (DNA): TGCGCCAGCCGCGGACAGGAGAAGACCCAGTACTTC.